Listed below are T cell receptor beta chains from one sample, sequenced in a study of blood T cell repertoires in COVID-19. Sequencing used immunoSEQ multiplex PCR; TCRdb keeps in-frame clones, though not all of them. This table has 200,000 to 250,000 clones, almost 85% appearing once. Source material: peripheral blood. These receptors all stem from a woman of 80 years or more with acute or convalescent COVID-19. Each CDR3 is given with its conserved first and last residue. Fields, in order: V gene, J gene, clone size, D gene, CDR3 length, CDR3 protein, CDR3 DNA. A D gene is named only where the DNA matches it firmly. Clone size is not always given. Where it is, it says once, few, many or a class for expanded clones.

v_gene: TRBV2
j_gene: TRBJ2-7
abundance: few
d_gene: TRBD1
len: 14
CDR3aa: CASIRDRGGDEQYF
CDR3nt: TGTGCCAGCATCAGAGACAGGGGGGGGGACGAGCAGTACTTC

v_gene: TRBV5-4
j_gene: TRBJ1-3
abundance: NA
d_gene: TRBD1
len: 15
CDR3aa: CASSFGTGAGNTIYF
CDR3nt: TGTGCCAGCAGCTTCGGGACAGGGGCTGGAAACACCATATATTTT

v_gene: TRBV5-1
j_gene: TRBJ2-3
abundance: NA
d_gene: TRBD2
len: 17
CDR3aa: CASSLGLAGGSTDTQYF
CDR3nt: TGCGCCAGCAGCTTGGGACTAGCGGGAGGTAGTACAGATACGCAGTATTTT

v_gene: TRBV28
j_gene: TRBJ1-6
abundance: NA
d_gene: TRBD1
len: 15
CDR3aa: CASSASTGNNSPLHF
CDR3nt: TGTGCCAGCAGTGCATCGACAGGGAATAATTCACCCCTCCACTTT

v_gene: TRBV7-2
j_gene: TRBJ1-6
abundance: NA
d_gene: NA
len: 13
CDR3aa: CASSWSQSQPLHF
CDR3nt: TGTGCCAGCAGCTGGAGCCAAAGTCAGCCCCTCCACTTT

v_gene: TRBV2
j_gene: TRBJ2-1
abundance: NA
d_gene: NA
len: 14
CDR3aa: CASSRQPTYNEQFF
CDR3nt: TGTGCCAGCAGCCGACAGCCAACCTACAATGAGCAGTTCTTC

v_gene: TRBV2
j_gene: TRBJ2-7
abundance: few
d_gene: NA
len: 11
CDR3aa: CASSEVNEQYF
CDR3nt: TGTGCCAGCAGCGAAGTCAACGAGCAGTACTTC

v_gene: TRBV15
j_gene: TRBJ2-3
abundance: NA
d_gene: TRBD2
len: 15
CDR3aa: CATSRSGFGSDTQYF
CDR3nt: TGTGCCACCAGCCGTAGCGGGTTTGGATCGGATACGCAGTATTTT

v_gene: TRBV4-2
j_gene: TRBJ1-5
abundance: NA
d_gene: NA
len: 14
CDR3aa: CASSQDPRNQPQHF
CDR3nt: TGTGCCAGCAGCCAAGATCCCAGGAATCAGCCCCAGCATTTT

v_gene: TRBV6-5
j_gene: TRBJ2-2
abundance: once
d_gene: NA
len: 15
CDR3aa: CASTSGGANTGELFF
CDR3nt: TGTGCCAGCACCTCTGGGGGGGCAAACACCGGGGAGCTGTTTTTT